A selection of T cell receptor beta chains follows, all from one sample in a study of blood T cell repertoires in COVID-19. Generated by immunoSEQ multiplex PCR, the TCRdb table keeps only in-frame clones and is missing some. The table has 60,000 or so clones, approximately 80% seen once. The sample taken for sequencing was peripheral blood. These receptors were collected from a man aged 25 to 45 with COVID-19, enrolled during active disease. The CDR3 runs from the conserved cysteine through the conserved F or W. Each record gives: clone size, V gene, D gene, J gene, CDR3 protein, CDR3 DNA. A D gene is named only where the DNA matches it firmly. The listing skips clone size in some rows; elsewhere it reads once, few, many or a size class.

abundance: .; v_gene: TRBV6-5; d_gene: .; j_gene: TRBJ1-2; CDR3aa: CASSYIRRGYGYTF; CDR3nt: TGTGCCAGCAGTTACATAAGGCGCGGGTATGGCTACACCTTC
abundance: .; v_gene: TRBV5-1; d_gene: TRBD1; j_gene: TRBJ1-4; CDR3aa: CASRTTGGSTNEKLFF; CDR3nt: TGCGCCAGCAGGACCACAGGGGGCTCGACTAATGAAAAACTGTTTTTT
abundance: .; v_gene: TRBV29-1; d_gene: TRBD2; j_gene: TRBJ2-7; CDR3aa: CSVEGSGESYEQYF; CDR3nt: TGCAGCGTTGAGGGTAGCGGGGAATCCTACGAGCAGTACTTC
abundance: medium-sized; v_gene: TRBV10-2; d_gene: TRBD1; j_gene: TRBJ1-1; CDR3aa: CASGQGTNTEAFF; CDR3nt: TGCGCCAGCGGACAGGGAACGAACACTGAAGCTTTCTTT
abundance: .; v_gene: TRBV19; d_gene: TRBD2; j_gene: TRBJ2-1; CDR3aa: CASSPPSGRDHSYNEQFF; CDR3nt: TGTGCCAGTAGTCCCCCTAGCGGGAGGGACCATTCCTACAATGAGCAGTTCTTC
abundance: few; v_gene: TRBV7-7; d_gene: TRBD2; j_gene: TRBJ2-5; CDR3aa: CASSLGAGLGTETQYF; CDR3nt: TGTGCTAGCAGCTTAGGGGCTGGACTAGGTACGGAGACCCAGTACTTC
abundance: .; v_gene: TRBV29-1; d_gene: TRBD1; j_gene: TRBJ2-1; CDR3aa: CSVEARDRMVNEQFF; CDR3nt: TGCAGCGTTGAAGCCCGGGACAGAATGGTCAATGAGCAGTTCTTC
abundance: .; v_gene: TRBV7-6; d_gene: TRBD1; j_gene: TRBJ1-4; CDR3aa: CASSSRGPGGLTNEKLFF; CDR3nt: TGTGCCAGCAGCTCTAGAGGCCCAGGGGGCCTGACTAATGAAAAACTGTTTTTT
abundance: .; v_gene: TRBV7-6; d_gene: TRBD1; j_gene: TRBJ1-3; CDR3aa: CASSFAGTGSSGNTIYF; CDR3nt: TGTGCCAGCAGCTTCGCCGGGACAGGGAGTTCCGGAAACACCATATATTTT
abundance: .; v_gene: TRBV28; d_gene: .; j_gene: TRBJ2-2; CDR3aa: CASRLTGGVGELFF; CDR3nt: TGTGCCAGCAGGTTAACAGGGGGGGTCGGGGAGCTGTTTTTT
abundance: .; v_gene: TRBV5-6; d_gene: TRBD1; j_gene: TRBJ1-4; CDR3aa: CASSPLRDRVNEKLFF; CDR3nt: TGTGCCAGCAGCCCGTTAAGGGACAGGGTTAATGAAAAACTGTTTTTT
abundance: once; v_gene: TRBV7-9; d_gene: .; j_gene: TRBJ1-6; CDR3aa: CASSINNSPLHF; CDR3nt: TGTGCCAGCAGCATCAATAATTCACCCCTCCACTTT
abundance: .; v_gene: TRBV9; d_gene: TRBD2; j_gene: TRBJ2-1; CDR3aa: CASSVAAGAPGDEQFF; CDR3nt: TGTGCCAGCAGCGTAGCTGCGGGAGCCCCTGGAGATGAGCAGTTCTTC
abundance: .; v_gene: TRBV27; d_gene: .; j_gene: TRBJ2-1; CDR3aa: CASRVSGLYNEQFF; CDR3nt: TGTGCCAGCAGGGTGAGCGGGCTTTACAATGAGCAGTTCTTC
abundance: .; v_gene: TRBV11-2; d_gene: .; j_gene: TRBJ2-6; CDR3aa: CASSLYPISSGANVLTF; CDR3nt: TGTGCCAGCAGCTTATACCCGATTAGCTCTGGGGCCAACGTCCTGACTTTC
abundance: .; v_gene: TRBV27; d_gene: .; j_gene: TRBJ2-1; CDR3aa: CASMGEAFLGQFF; CDR3nt: TGTGCCAGCATGGGAGAGGCGTTCCTAGGGCAGTTCTTC
abundance: few; v_gene: TRBV12-3/TRBV12-4; d_gene: .; j_gene: TRBJ2-2; CDR3aa: CASTPSGRGELFF; CDR3nt: TGTGCCAGCACCCCTTCAGGGCGGGGGGAGCTGTTTTTT
abundance: .; v_gene: TRBV20-1; d_gene: .; j_gene: TRBJ1-6; CDR3aa: CSAIEESSYNSPLHF; CDR3nt: TGCAGTGCTATTGAAGAGAGCTCCTATAATTCACCCCTCCACTTT
abundance: .; v_gene: TRBV4-1; d_gene: TRBD2; j_gene: TRBJ2-1; CDR3aa: CASSQDRTSGRYEQFF; CDR3nt: TGCGCCAGCAGCCAAGATCGGACTAGCGGGAGATATGAGCAGTTCTTC
abundance: .; v_gene: TRBV6-1; d_gene: TRBD1; j_gene: TRBJ1-5; CDR3aa: CASSEGDRGPNQPQHF; CDR3nt: TGTGCCAGCAGTGAGGGGGACAGGGGGCCCAATCAGCCCCAGCATTTT
abundance: .; v_gene: TRBV27; d_gene: TRBD1; j_gene: TRBJ1-2; CDR3aa: CASRAGGTFYGYTF; CDR3nt: TGTGCCAGCAGGGCAGGGGGCACTTTTTATGGCTACACCTTC
abundance: .; v_gene: TRBV2; d_gene: .; j_gene: TRBJ2-2; CDR3aa: CAKERTNTGELFF; CDR3nt: TGTGCCAAAGAGAGAACGAACACCGGGGAGCTGTTTTTT
abundance: .; v_gene: TRBV27; d_gene: .; j_gene: TRBJ1-5; CDR3aa: CASSFAGKNQPQHF; CDR3nt: TGTGCCAGCAGTTTCGCAGGTAAAAATCAGCCCCAGCATTTT
abundance: .; v_gene: TRBV28; d_gene: .; j_gene: TRBJ1-2; CDR3aa: CASSFAGAKQGGYTF; CDR3nt: TGTGCCAGCAGTTTCGCCGGAGCTAAACAGGGTGGCTACACCTTC
abundance: .; v_gene: TRBV18; d_gene: .; j_gene: TRBJ1-2; CDR3aa: CASSPERLGYGYTF; CDR3nt: TGTGCCAGCTCACCAGAGCGGCTGGGCTATGGCTACACCTTC
abundance: .; v_gene: TRBV5-6; d_gene: .; j_gene: TRBJ1-2; CDR3aa: CASSSAGRDYGYTF; CDR3nt: TGTGCCAGCAGCTCCGCAGGGAGGGACTATGGCTACACCTTC
abundance: .; v_gene: TRBV7-2; d_gene: .; j_gene: TRBJ2-7; CDR3aa: CASSGAAGYSYEQYF; CDR3nt: TGTGCCAGCAGCGGAGCAGCGGGTTACTCCTACGAGCAGTACTTC
abundance: .; v_gene: TRBV9; d_gene: .; j_gene: TRBJ2-2; CDR3aa: CASSVGRGTAGELFF; CDR3nt: TGTGCCAGCAGCGTAGGGAGAGGGACTGCCGGGGAGCTGTTTTTT
abundance: once; v_gene: TRBV20-1; d_gene: .; j_gene: TRBJ2-7; CDR3aa: CSASVTGRLNEQYF; CDR3nt: TGCAGTGCTAGTGTAACAGGGCGTTTGAACGAGCAGTACTTC